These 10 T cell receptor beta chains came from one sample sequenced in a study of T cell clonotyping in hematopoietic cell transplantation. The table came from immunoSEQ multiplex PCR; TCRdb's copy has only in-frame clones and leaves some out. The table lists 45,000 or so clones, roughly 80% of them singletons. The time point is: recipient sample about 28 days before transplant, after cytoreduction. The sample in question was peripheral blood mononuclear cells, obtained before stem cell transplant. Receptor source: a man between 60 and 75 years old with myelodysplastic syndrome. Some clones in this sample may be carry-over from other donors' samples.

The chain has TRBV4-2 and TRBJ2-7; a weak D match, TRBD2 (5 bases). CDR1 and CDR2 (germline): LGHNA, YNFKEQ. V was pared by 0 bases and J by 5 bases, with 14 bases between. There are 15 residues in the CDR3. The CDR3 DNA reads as TGTGCCAGCAGCCAAGATGGAACGGACTCAGACGAGCAGTACTTC. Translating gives CASSQDGTDSDEQYF.

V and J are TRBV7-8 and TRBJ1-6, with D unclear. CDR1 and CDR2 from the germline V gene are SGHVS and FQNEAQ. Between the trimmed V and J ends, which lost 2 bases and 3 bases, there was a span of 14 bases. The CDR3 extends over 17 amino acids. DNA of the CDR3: TGTGCCAGCAGCTTAAATATCGGAGTATACTATAATTCACCCCTCCACTTT. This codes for CASSLNIGVYYNSPLHF. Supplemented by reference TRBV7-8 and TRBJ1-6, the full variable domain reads GAGVSQSPRYKVAKRGQDVALRCDPISGHVSLFWYQQALGQGPEFLTYFQNEAQLDKSGLPSDRFFAERPEGSVSTLKIQRTQQEDSAVYLCASSLNIGVYYNSPLHFGNGTRLTVT.

As DNA, the CDR3 is TGTGCCAGCAGCTCGGGGCGGTGGGCTAACTATGGCTACACCTTC. It specifies CASSSGRWANYGYTF. The chain combines TRBV5-6 with TRBJ1-2; weak D call: TRBD1 (5 bases). V lost 3 bases and J 0 bases, leaving 12 bases between the germline ends. The germline CDR1 and CDR2 sequences are SGHDT and YYEEEE. The length of the CDR3 is 15 residues. Full variable domain (rest looked up from reference TRBV5-6 and TRBJ1-2): DAGVTQSPTHLIKTRGQQVTLRCSPKSGHDTVSWYQQALGQGPQFIFQYYEEEERQRGNFPDRFSGHQFPNYSSELNVNALLLGDSALYLCASSSGRWANYGYTFGSGTRLTVV.

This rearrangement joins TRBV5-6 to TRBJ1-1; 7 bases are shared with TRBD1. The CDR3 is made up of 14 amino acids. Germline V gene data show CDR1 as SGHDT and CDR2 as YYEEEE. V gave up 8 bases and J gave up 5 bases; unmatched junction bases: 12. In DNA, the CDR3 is TGTGCCAGTCGAGCTTGGACAGGTAGGACTGAAGCTTTCTTT. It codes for CASRAWTGRTEAFF.

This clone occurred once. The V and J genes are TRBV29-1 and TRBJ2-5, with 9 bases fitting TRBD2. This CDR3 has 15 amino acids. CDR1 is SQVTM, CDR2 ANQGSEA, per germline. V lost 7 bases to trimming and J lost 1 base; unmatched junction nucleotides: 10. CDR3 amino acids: CSAKGSSGAQETQYF. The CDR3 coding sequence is TGCAGCGCTAAAGGGTCTAGCGGGGCCCAAGAGACCCAGTACTTC.

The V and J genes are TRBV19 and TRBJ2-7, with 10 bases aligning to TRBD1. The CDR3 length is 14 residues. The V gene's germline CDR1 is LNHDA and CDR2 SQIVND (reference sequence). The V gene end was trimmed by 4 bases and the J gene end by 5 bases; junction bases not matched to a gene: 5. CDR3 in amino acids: CASSRGTGAHEQYF. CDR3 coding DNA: TGTGCCAGTAGTAGAGGGACAGGGGCCCACGAGCAGTACTTC.

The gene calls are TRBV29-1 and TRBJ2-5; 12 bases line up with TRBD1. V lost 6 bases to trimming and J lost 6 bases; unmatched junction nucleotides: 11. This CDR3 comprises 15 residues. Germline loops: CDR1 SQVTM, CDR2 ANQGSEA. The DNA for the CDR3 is TGCAGCGTCCAAACCGGGACAGGGGGCGGGCAGACCCAGTACTTC. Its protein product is CSVQTGTGGGQTQYF.

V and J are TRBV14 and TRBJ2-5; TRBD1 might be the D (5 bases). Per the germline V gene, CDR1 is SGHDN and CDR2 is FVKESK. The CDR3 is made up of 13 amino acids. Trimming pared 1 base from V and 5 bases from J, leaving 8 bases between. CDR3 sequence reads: CASSQAGLETQYF. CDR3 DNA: TGTGCCAGCAGCCAAGCAGGGCTGGAGACCCAGTACTTC.

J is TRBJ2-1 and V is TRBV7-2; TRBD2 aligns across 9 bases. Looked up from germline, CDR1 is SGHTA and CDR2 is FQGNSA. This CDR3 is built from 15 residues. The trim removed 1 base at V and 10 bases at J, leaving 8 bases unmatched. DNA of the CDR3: TGTGCCAGCAGCTTAGGGGCGGGGGGGCCTATAGAGCAGTTCTTC. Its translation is CASSLGAGGPIEQFF.

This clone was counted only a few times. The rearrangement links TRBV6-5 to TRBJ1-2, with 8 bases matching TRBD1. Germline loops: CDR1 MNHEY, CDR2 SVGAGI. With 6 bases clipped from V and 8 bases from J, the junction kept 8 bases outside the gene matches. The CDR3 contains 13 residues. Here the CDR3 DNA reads TGTGCCAGCAGCAGGACAGGGTTCGGAGGCTACACCTTC. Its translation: CASSRTGFGGYTF.